What follows are 24 T cell receptor beta chains derived from one specimen sequenced in a study of blood T cell repertoires in COVID-19. Profiling relied on immunoSEQ multiplex PCR, and the TCRdb table lists in-frame clones only, not all of them. The data show about 400,000 clones, with just under 90% seen just once and 1.7% held by the top ten. Sample: PBMCs or T cells enriched from blood (not recorded which). All receptors come from a woman aged 30 to 39 who had recovered from COVID-19.

Comment on this clone: One junction end does not reproduce the germline sequence, and a read error may be involved. The rearrangement links TRBV27 to TRBJ1-2; D remains unclear. The CDR3 spans 18 residues. Germline V gene data show CDR1 as MNHEY and CDR2 as SMNVEV (reference sequence). This CDR3 is CASSLSIEWARTNYGYTF. The CDR3 bases are TGTGCCAGCAGTTTATCGATCGAGTGGGCCAGGACTAATTATGGCTACACCTTC.

The chain recombines TRBV3-1 (or the pseudogene TRBV3-2) with TRBJ1-5; D gene uncertain. Looked up from germline, CDR1 is LGHDT and CDR2 is YNNKEL (reference sequence). The CDR3 totals 13 residues. Trimming shortened V by 6 bases and J by 2 bases, and 8 bases separated the two germline ends. CDR3 in amino acids: CASSQWRNQPQHF. The CDR3 nucleotides are TGTGCCAGCAGTCAATGGCGCAATCAGCCCCAGCATTTT.

This sequence joins TRBV6-1 and TRBJ1-2, with D possibly matching TRBD1 (5 bases). Germline V gives CDR1 MNHNS, CDR2 SASEGT. Trimming left V 0 bases short and J 1 base short, with 12 bases between. The CDR3 extends over 16 amino acids. The CDR3, as DNA: TGTGCCAGCAGTGAAGCGCTAAGGGGACTTAACTATGGCTACACCTTC. The encoded protein is CASSEALRGLNYGYTF.

CDR3 DNA sequence: TGTGCCAGCAAGTCCGACAGGGGACGCAATCAGCCCCAGCATTTT. It specifies CASKSDRGRNQPQHF. The genes are TRBV27 and TRBJ1-5; TRBD1 matches 8 bases. V was clipped by 7 bases and J by 2 bases; unmatched bases: 7. CDR1 is MNHEY and CDR2 is SMNVEV in the germline V gene (reference sequence). The CDR3 extends over 15 amino acids.

This chain joins TRBV6-4 and TRBJ2-5; 7 bases are shared with TRBD2. The V and J ends lost 7 bases and 4 bases, in that order; junction bases with no gene match: 12. The CDR3 runs to 15 residues. Germline V gene lookup returns CDR1 MRHNA and CDR2 SNTAGT. The DNA of the CDR3 is TGTGCCAGCAAGGCCAGCGGGATGGACGGAGAGACCCAGTACTTC. It translates to CASKASGMDGETQYF.

J is TRBJ2-7 and V is TRBV7-3, with 7 bases aligning to TRBD1. The germline V gene has CDR1 SGHTA and CDR2 FQGTGA. V shed 9 bases and J 3 bases; nucleotides not matched to a gene: 8. The CDR3 is made up of 13 amino acids. The CDR3 loop reads CASATGRGYEQYF. Written as DNA, the CDR3 is TGTGCCAGTGCGACAGGGCGAGGCTACGAGCAGTACTTC.

This clone was counted a single time. The J gene is TRBJ2-5, the V gene TRBV5-1; 7 bases line up with TRBD2. The CDR3 is made up of 17 amino acids. The V segment lost 0 bases and the J segment 0 bases; nucleotides outside the gene matches: 8. Germline V gene sequence: CDR1 SGHRS, CDR2 YFSETQ. The CDR3 DNA is TGCGCCAGCAGCTTGGCCGCGGCCGGGGGGTACCAAGAGACCCAGTACTTC. Amino acids: CASSLAAAGGYQETQYF. Full variable domain (outside the CDR3, taken from reference TRBV5-1 and TRBJ2-5): KAGVTQTPRYLIKTRGQQVTLSCSPISGHRSVSWYQQTPGQGLQFLFEYFSETQRNKGNFPGRFSGRQFSNSRSEMNVSTLELGDSALYLCASSLAAAGGYQETQYFGPGTRLLVL.

This chain connects TRBV16 to TRBJ2-7; D remains ambiguous. The CDR3 loop spans 14 amino acids. CDR1 and CDR2 (germline): KGHSY, FQNENV. V was cut by 0 bases and J by 0 bases, with 6 bases left in between. In DNA, the CDR3 is TGTGCCAGCAGCCAATCTCCATCCTCCTACGAGCAGTACTTC. It yields the protein CASSQSPSSYEQYF.

V usage is TRBV6-5 and J usage is TRBJ2-1; tentatively, D is TRBD2 (6 bases). The CDR3 totals 13 residues. The V gene's germline CDR1 is MNHEY and CDR2 SVGAGI. V lost 0 bases and J 8 bases, leaving 8 bases between the germline ends. The CDR3 region has the DNA TGTGCCAGCAGTTACTCGTGGGGGGATGAGCAGTTCTTC. Translation gives CASSYSWGDEQFF.

This clone was observed a handful of times. The rearrangement links TRBV28 to TRBJ2-1; weak D call: TRBD1 (5 bases). Trimming removed 7 bases from V and 2 bases from J, with 15 bases in between. Germline V lookup: CDR1 MDHEN, CDR2 SYDVKM. The CDR3 covers 15 residues. The CDR3 loop is CASTPRQIPYNEQFF. Written as DNA, the CDR3 is TGTGCCAGCACCCCCCGACAGATCCCCTACAATGAGCAGTTCTTC.

The chain uses TRBV2 and TRBJ1-2; 7 nucleotides line up with TRBD1. Trimming removed 9 bases from V and 5 bases from J; junction bases left unmatched: 3. Germline V gene data show CDR1 as SNHLY and CDR2 as FYNNEI. The CDR3 has 11 residues. CDR3 coding DNA: TGTGCCAGGACAGGGATTTATGGCTACACCTTC. Its protein product is CARTGIYGYTF.

The chain employs TRBV28 and TRBJ1-2, with 8 bases aligning to TRBD1. V was pared by 2 bases and J by 4 bases, with 3 bases of the junction left unmatched. Per the germline V gene, CDR1 is MDHEN and CDR2 is SYDVKM. The CDR3 is 14 amino acids. The CDR3 region is CASSLQGAGYGYTF. CDR3 nucleotide sequence: TGTGCCAGCAGTTTACAGGGGGCTGGCTATGGCTACACCTTC.

J is TRBJ2-1 and V is TRBV24-1; D is possibly TRBD2 (5 bases). V lost 3 bases and J 4 bases, leaving 18 bases between the germline ends. CDR3 size: 17 residues. In germline, CDR1 is KGHDR, CDR2 SFDVKD. The DNA of the CDR3 is TGTGCCACCAGTGATAAGGCACCGGGAAACCGGTACAATGAGCAGTTCTTC. Residues: CATSDKAPGNRYNEQFF.

V usage is TRBV6-6 and J usage is TRBJ1-3; D is perhaps TRBD1 (6 bases). The CDR3 runs to 15 residues. The V end was cut by 7 bases, the J end by 0 bases, with 13 bases between. Germline loops: CDR1 MNHNY, CDR2 SVGAGI (reference sequence). Written as DNA, the CDR3 is TGTGCCAGCAAAATAGGGGGTTCCTCTGGAAACACCATATATTTT. Encoded protein: CASKIGGSSGNTIYF.

The chain combines TRBV28 with TRBJ1-2; 7 nucleotides agree with TRBD1. The J segment lost 8 bases and the V segment lost 2 bases, leaving 5 bases of the junction unmatched. This CDR3 has 13 amino acids. Germline assignment: CDR1 MDHEN and CDR2 SYDVKM. CDR3 protein: CASSLSTGVGYTF. The DNA for the CDR3 is TGTGCCAGCAGTTTAAGTACAGGGGTCGGCTACACCTTC.

The chain recombines TRBV7-2 with TRBJ1-3; D gene unclear. The germline V gene encodes CDR1 SGHTA and CDR2 FQGNSA. The CDR3 covers 15 residues. V shed 3 bases and J shed 0 bases, with 9 bases lying between them. For the CDR3, the DNA is TGTGCCAGCAGCTTCACGGGTTACTCTGGAAACACCATATATTTT. Its protein is CASSFTGYSGNTIYF.

The gene calls are TRBV6-5 and TRBJ2-7; 8 positions match TRBD2. Germline V lookup: CDR1 MNHEY, CDR2 SVGAGI. The CDR3 sequence is 14 residues long. Trimming took 7 bases from V and 3 from J; bases not matched to a gene: 8. In nucleotides, the CDR3 is TGTGCCAGCACTTCCGCGGGGGGTTTCTACGAGCAGTACTTC. It codes for CASTSAGGFYEQYF.

Written as DNA, the CDR3 is TGTGCCAGCAGCGTGACAGACACAAGCTATGGCTACACCTTC. Its protein is CASSVTDTSYGYTF. This sequence joins TRBV9 and TRBJ1-2; maybe TRBD1 (5 bases). Trimming took 2 bases from V and 4 from J, leaving 12 bases between them. CDR1 is SGDLS and CDR2 is YYNGEE in the germline V gene. The CDR3 loop spans 14 amino acids.

The chain joins TRBV19 to TRBJ1-2; D unclear. V lost 3 bases, J lost 0 bases, and 26 bases lay in between. Germline V gene data show CDR1 as LNHDA and CDR2 as SQIVND (reference sequence). The CDR3 is made up of 20 amino acids. In DNA form, the CDR3 reads TGTGCCAGTAGTATTGGTTTTGGTTCGAGGAAGGAGCCCCCTAACTATGGCTACACCTTC. Its translation: CASSIGFGSRKEPPNYGYTF.

The chain joins TRBV6-4 to TRBJ2-1; 9 bases line up with TRBD2. The germline CDR1 and CDR2 sequences are MRHNA and SNTAGT. The CDR3 contains 16 residues. V lost 6 bases and J lost 0; bases outside the gene matches: 6. CDR3 sequence (DNA): TGTGCCAGCAGCCGACTAGCGGAAGGCTCCTACAATGAGCAGTTCTTC. Translating it yields CASSRLAEGSYNEQFF.

The chain is built from TRBV21-1 and TRBJ2-7; the table's D gene call, TRBD1, was not cross checked with the DNA. TRBV21-1 is given as a pseudogene. The CDR3 length is 13 residues. The CDR3 sequence: CASATGGSYEQYF. The CDR3 DNA reads as TGTGCCAGCGCGACAGGGGGCTCCTACGAGCAGTACTTC.

The CDR3 loop reads CASSIDRRERSEQFF. In nucleotides, the CDR3 is TGTGCCAGTAGTATAGATCGTCGGGAACGGAGTGAGCAGTTCTTC. The rearrangement joins TRBV19 to TRBJ2-1, with TRBD2 as a possible D gene (5 bases). The CDR3 is made up of 15 amino acids. Germline V gene lookup returns CDR1 LNHDA and CDR2 SQIVND (reference sequence). Trimming left V 0 bases short and J 9 bases short, with 15 bases between.

The gene calls are TRBV19 and TRBJ2-3; no firm D call. The V gene's germline CDR1 is LNHDA and CDR2 SQIVND (reference sequence). The V end lost 9 bases, the J end lost 4 bases, and 14 bases lay between the germline ends. CDR3 size: 13 residues. The CDR3 nucleotides read TGTGCCAGCTCGGTCTTCCTGGCAGATACGCAGTATTTT. Protein: CASSVFLADTQYF.

V gene TRBV21-1 combines with J gene TRBJ2-7; the D call of TRBD1 is as the table states it, not checked on the DNA. TRBV21-1 is a known pseudogene. The CDR3 is 17 residues long. CDR3 nucleotides: TGTGCCAGCAGCAAAGCGCCCACAGGACAACATTCCTACGAGCAGTACTTC. As protein: CASSKAPTGQHSYEQYF.